This T cell receptor (beta chain) was found in a study of regulatory T cells in long-lasting Graves disease. Germline V gene lookup returns CDR1 SGHRS and CDR2 YFSETQ. V lost 3 bases to trimming and J lost 3 bases; unmatched junction nucleotides: 1. The CDR3 sequence is 16 residues long. This clonotype was recorded many times. Time point defined: newly diagnosed GD, antithyroid drugs for less than 3 months. The TCR library used RNA extracted from PBMCs. Construction of the TCR beta libraries employed iRepertoire HTBI primers in conjunction with Arm-PCR of CDR3 regions. A single record per CDR3 protein comes from TCRdb applying MiXCR to the multiplex PCR reads. The table lists about 330,000 distinct CDR3 sequences, around 16% of them singletons. This sample also appeared in a second study, on T cells in Graves' hyperthyroidism and ophthalmopathy. According to that study: Patients showing uncontrolled infection, other autoimmune disease, pregnancy or lactation were ineligible. In the first-round RT-PCR of the TCR CDR3, the HTBI primer set was used.

The rearrangement uses TRBV5-1 and TRBJ2-1; 15 bases are a match to TRBD2. The sequence came from a woman aged 18-29 years with Graves disease. The input for sequencing was peripheral blood mononuclear cells (PBMCs), taken at new diagnosis, from a patient treated with antithyroid drugs. The CDR3 DNA follows: TGCGCCAGCAGCTCGGGACTAGCGGGAGGCTACAATGAGCAGTTCTTC. The encoded protein is CASSSGLAGGYNEQFF.